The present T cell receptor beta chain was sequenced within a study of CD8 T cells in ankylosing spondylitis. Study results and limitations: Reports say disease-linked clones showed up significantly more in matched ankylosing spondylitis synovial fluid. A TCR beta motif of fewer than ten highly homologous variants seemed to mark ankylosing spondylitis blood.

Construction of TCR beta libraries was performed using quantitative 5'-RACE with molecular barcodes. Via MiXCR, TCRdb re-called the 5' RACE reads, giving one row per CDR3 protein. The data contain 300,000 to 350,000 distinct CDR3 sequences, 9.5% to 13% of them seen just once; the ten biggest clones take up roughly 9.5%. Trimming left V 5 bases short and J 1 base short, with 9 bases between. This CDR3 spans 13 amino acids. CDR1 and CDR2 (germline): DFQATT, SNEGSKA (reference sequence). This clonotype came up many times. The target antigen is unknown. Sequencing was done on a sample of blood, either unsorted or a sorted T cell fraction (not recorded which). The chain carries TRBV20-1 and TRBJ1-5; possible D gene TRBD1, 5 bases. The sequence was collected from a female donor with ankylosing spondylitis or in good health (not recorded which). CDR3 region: CSARDASNQPQHF. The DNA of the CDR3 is TGCAGTGCTCGGGACGCCAGCAATCAGCCCCAGCATTTT.